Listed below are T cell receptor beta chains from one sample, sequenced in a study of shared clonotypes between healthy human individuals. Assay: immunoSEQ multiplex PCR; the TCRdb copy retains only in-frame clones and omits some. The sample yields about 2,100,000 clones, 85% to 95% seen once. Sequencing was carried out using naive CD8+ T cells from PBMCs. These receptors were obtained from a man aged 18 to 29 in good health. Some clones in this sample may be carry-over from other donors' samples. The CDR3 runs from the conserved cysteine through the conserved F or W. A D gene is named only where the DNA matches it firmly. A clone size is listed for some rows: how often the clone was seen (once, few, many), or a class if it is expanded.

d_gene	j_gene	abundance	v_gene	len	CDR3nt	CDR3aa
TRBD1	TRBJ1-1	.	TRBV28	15	TGTGCCAGCAGTTTAACCGGGACAGGGGCCACTGAAGCTTTCTTT	CASSLTGTGATEAFF
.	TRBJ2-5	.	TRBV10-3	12	TGTGCCATCAGTGAACCGCAAGAGACCCAGTACTTC	CAISEPQETQYF
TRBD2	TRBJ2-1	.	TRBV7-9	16	TGTGCCAGCAGCCCCCGCGTTAGCGGGAGGGCCAATGAGCAGTTCTTC	CASSPRVSGRANEQFF
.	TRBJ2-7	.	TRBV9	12	TGTGCCAGCAGCCCGAACACGGGGGAGCAGTACTTC	CASSPNTGEQYF
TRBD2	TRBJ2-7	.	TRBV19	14	TGTGCCAGTAGTATAATGACTAGCGGCTACGAGCAGTACTTC	CASSIMTSGYEQYF
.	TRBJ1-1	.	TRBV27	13	TGTGCCAGCAGTTTGCAAGGGGTGACTGAAGCTTTCTTT	CASSLQGVTEAFF
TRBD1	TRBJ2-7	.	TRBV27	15	TGTGCCAGCACCTCATTGGCGAGACAGGGCTACGAGCAGTACTTC	CASTSLARQGYEQYF
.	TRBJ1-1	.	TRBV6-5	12	TGTGCCAGCAGAAATCGGAACACTGAAGCTTTCTTT	CASRNRNTEAFF
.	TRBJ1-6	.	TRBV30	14	TGTGCCTGGAGTGCCCCCGGGGACTATTCACCCCTCCACTTT	CAWSAPGDYSPLHF
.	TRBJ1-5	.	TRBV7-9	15	TGTGCCAGCAGCTTAGGCAGCTATAGCAATCAGCCCCAGCATTTT	CASSLGSYSNQPQHF
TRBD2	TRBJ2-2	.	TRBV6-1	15	TGTGCCAGCAGTCCGACGGGAGCGGGGACCGGGGAGCTGTTTTTT	CASSPTGAGTGELFF
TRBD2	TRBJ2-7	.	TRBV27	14	TGTGCCAGCAGCCTAGCGGGAGGGCCCCTCGAGCAGTACTTC	CASSLAGGPLEQYF
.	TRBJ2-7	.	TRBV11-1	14	TGTGCCAGCAGCTACATTACAGGTCCCTACGAGCAGTACTTC	CASSYITGPYEQYF
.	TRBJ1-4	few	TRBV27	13	TGTGCCAGCCGGGAGGAAGCACATGAAAAACTGTTTTTT	CASREEAHEKLFF
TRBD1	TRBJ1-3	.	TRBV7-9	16	TGTGCCAGCAGCTTAGGGGACAGGGAATTTGGAAACACCATATATTTT	CASSLGDREFGNTIYF
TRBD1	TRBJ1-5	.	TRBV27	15	TGTGCCAGCAGTGGGACAGCATATAGCAATCAGCCCCAGCATTTT	CASSGTAYSNQPQHF
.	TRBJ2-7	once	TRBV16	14	TGTGCCAGCAGAGCAAGGACAGTCGTCTACGAGCAGTACTTC	CASRARTVVYEQYF
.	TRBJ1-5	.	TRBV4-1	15	TGCGCCAGCAGCCAAAAGGGGGGGAGCAATCAGCCCCAGCATTTT	CASSQKGGSNQPQHF
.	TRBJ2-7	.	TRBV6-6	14	TGTGCCAGCAGCCCGCTGAATAGTGTCTACGAGCAGTACTTC	CASSPLNSVYEQYF
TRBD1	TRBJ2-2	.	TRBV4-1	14	TGCGCCAGCAGCCATCTTACAGGGGCCGGGGAGCTGTTTTTT	CASSHLTGAGELFF
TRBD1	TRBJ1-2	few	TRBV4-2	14	TGTGCCAGCAGCCAAGGGACAGGGATCTATGGCTACACCTTC	CASSQGTGIYGYTF
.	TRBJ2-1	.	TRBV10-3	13	TGTGCCATCGGCGGGACTTCCTACAATGAGCAGTTCTTC	CAIGGTSYNEQFF
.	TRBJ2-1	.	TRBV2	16	TGTGCCAGCAGTGTAGCCCCCGCAAGCTCCTACAATGAGCAGTTCTTC	CASSVAPASSYNEQFF
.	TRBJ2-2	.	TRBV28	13	TGTGCCAGCAGTTTGCAGTACACCGGGGAGCTGTTTTTT	CASSLQYTGELFF
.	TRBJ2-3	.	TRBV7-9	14	TGTGCCAGCAGCTTCGGGGGTATGGGAGATACGCAGTATTTT	CASSFGGMGDTQYF
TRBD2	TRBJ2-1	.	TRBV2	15	TGTGCCAGCAGTGAATGGCTAGCGGGAGATAGGGAGCAGTTCTTC	CASSEWLAGDREQFF
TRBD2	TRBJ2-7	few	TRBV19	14	TGTGCCAGTAGTCGACTAGCGGGAACCTACGAGCAGTACTTC	CASSRLAGTYEQYF
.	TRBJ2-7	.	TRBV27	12	TGTGCCAGCGTAGGGCCTGTCTACGAGCAGTACTTC	CASVGPVYEQYF
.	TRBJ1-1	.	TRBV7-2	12	TGTGCCAGCAAATGGGGGAACACTGAAGCTTTCTTT	CASKWGNTEAFF
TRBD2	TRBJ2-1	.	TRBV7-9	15	TGTGCCAGCAGCTTCCTGGGACTAGTTTGGAATGAGCAGTTCTTC	CASSFLGLVWNEQFF